These 20 T cell receptor beta chains originate from one sample sequenced in a study of Ad26.COV2.S vaccination and SARS-CoV-2 variants. Generated by immunoSEQ multiplex PCR, the TCRdb table keeps only in-frame clones and is missing some. The sample comprises over 250,000 clones, 70% to 90% of which are singletons, and under 4% rests with the top ten. The treatment here: over 15 received Ad26.COV2.S at low or high dose, single or two shots; roughly 5 received placebo; per-sample allocation not given. Samples came from day 63 after the first vaccine or placebo injection. The starting material was peripheral blood, obtained in a trial of Ad26.COV2.S vaccine versus placebo. These receptors were obtained from a person aged 18-60 years who received the Ad26.COV2.S COVID-19 vaccine or a placebo.

In regard to this clone: The germline gene is not matched at one end of the junction; a read error may be the cause. V is TRBV30 and J is TRBJ1-2, with D maybe TRBD1 (6 bases). This CDR3 contains 11 residues. From germline, CDR1 is GTSNPN and CDR2 SVGIG (reference sequence). CDR3 amino acids: CAWSVFEGVLF. The DNA for the CDR3 is TGTGCCTGGAGTGTGTTTGAGGGGGTTTTATTC. Based on the CDR3 plus reference TRBV30 and TRBJ1-2, the full variable domain is SQTIHQWPATLVQPVGSPLSLECTVEGTSNPNLYWYRQAAGRGLQLLFYSVGIGQISSEVPQNLSASRPQDRQFILSSKKLLLSDSGFYLCAWSVFEGVLFGSGTRLTVV.

This chain connects TRBV20-1 to TRBJ1-2, with 7 positions matching TRBD1. This CDR3 is built from 15 residues. Germline trimming cut 3 bases from V and 1 base from J; bases unmatched to any gene: 8. CDR1 is DFQATT and CDR2 is SNEGSKA in the germline V gene (reference sequence). The CDR3 nucleotides are TGCAGTGCTAGTGAGGGGGCTGGGGGTAACTATGGCTACACCTTC. It translates to CSASEGAGGNYGYTF.

The J gene is TRBJ2-5, the V gene TRBV7-2; D unresolved. From germline, CDR1 is SGHTA and CDR2 FQGNSA. CDR3 length equals 15 residues. Deletions cut 5 bases from V and 1 base from J, with 14 bases between. The CDR3 coding sequence is TGTGCCAGCAGCCACGACGGCCGATCCCAAGAGACCCAGTACTTC. It yields the protein CASSHDGRSQETQYF. Variable domain in full (rest from reference TRBV7-2 and TRBJ2-5): GAGVSQSPSNKVTEKGKDVELRCDPISGHTALYWYRQSLGQGLEFLIYFQGNSAPDKSGLPSDRFSAERTGGSVSTLTIQRTQQEDSAVYLCASSHDGRSQETQYFGPGTRLLVL.

The V gene is TRBV10-3, the J gene TRBJ2-1; 12 bases match TRBD2. The junction had 5 bases not matched to a gene; V was cut back by 3 bases and J by 8 bases. The CDR3 consists of 15 residues. Germline CDR1 is ENHRY and CDR2 is SYGVKD. CDR3 sequence (DNA): TGTGCCATCAGTGACGGACTAGCGGGATCCGATGAGCAGTTCTTC. The encoded protein is CAISDGLAGSDEQFF.

Written as DNA, the CDR3 is TGTGCCAGCATACTTTTCCTGGGCCAGGGCAACAAAGGGAACACTGAAGCTTTCTTT. This codes for CASILFLGQGNKGNTEAFF. V and J are TRBV2 and TRBJ1-1; possible D gene TRBD1, 5 bases. V was trimmed by 7 bases and J by 1 base, leaving 28 bases between them. The CDR3 has 19 residues. CDR1 is SNHLY, CDR2 FYNNEI, per germline.

The chain couples TRBV19 to TRBJ2-1; TRBD2 agrees at 8 bases. This CDR3 spans 16 amino acids. CDR1 is LNHDA, CDR2 SQIVND, per germline (reference sequence). V shed 5 bases, J shed 7 bases, and the junction held 13 bases outside the gene matches. This chain's CDR3 is CASSPQAGALSNEQFF. DNA for the CDR3: TGTGCCAGTAGTCCCCAAGCGGGAGCCCTATCTAATGAGCAGTTCTTC.

The rearrangement links TRBV2 to TRBJ2-5; no clear D gene. From germline, CDR1 is SNHLY and CDR2 FYNNEI. V lost 4 bases, J lost 1 base, and 7 bases lay in between. This CDR3 has 13 residues. The CDR3 sequence is CASSVVGQETQYF. CDR3 nucleotides: TGTGCCAGCAGTGTAGTGGGCCAAGAGACCCAGTACTTC.

The V call is TRBV15, the J call TRBJ1-2; 7 nucleotides align to TRBD1. Germline V gene data show CDR1 as LNHNV and CDR2 as YYDKDF (reference sequence). The CDR3 covers 16 residues. V lost 0 bases and J lost 0; bases outside the gene matches: 4. The CDR3 protein is CATSRDRTGANYGYTF. The DNA for the CDR3 is TGTGCCACCAGCAGAGATCGGACAGGAGCTAACTATGGCTACACCTTC.

The rearrangement joins TRBV11-3 to TRBJ1-1, with a possible D match to TRBD1 (5 bases). Trimming pared 0 bases from V and 6 bases from J, leaving 14 bases between. The CDR3 spans 15 residues. Per germline, CDR1 SGHNT and CDR2 YENEEA. The CDR3 DNA sequence: TGTGCCAGCAGCTTAGATGGTGCCAGGGAAGCTGAAGCTTTCTTT. This gives the protein CASSLDGAREAEAFF.

The chain carries TRBV21-1 and TRBJ2-1; TRBD1, as called in the table, went unchecked against the DNA. TRBV21-1 is labeled a pseudogene. The CDR3 has 14 residues. The CDR3 loop is CASSKLDRGNEQFF. The CDR3 nucleotides read TGTGCCAGCAGCAAGTTAGACAGGGGCAATGAGCAGTTCTTC.

This chain connects TRBV27 to TRBJ2-7, with a weak D call TRBD1 (6 bases). Looked up from germline, CDR1 is MNHEY and CDR2 is SMNVEV (reference sequence). There are 14 residues in the CDR3. The V end was cut by 1 base, the J end by 4 bases, with 11 bases between. The CDR3 loop reads CASSLYITGYEQYF. CDR3 coding DNA: TGTGCCAGCAGTTTATATATCACAGGGTACGAGCAGTACTTC.

This chain connects TRBV19 to TRBJ2-7; D gene ambiguous. Germline V lookup: CDR1 LNHDA, CDR2 SQIVND (reference sequence). The CDR3 runs 15 residues. Trimming stripped 2 bases from V and 2 bases from J, with 13 bases between. CDR3 amino acids: CASSISMGTTYEQYF. The CDR3 DNA follows: TGTGCCAGTAGTATATCTATGGGCACAACCTACGAGCAGTACTTC.

The chain joins TRBV2 to TRBJ1-5; unclear D gene. Looked up from germline, CDR1 is SNHLY and CDR2 is FYNNEI. The CDR3 is made up of 14 amino acids. Trimming cost V 7 bases and J 4 bases, with 14 bases left between them. CDR3 residues: CASTTQVANQPQHF. Here the CDR3 DNA reads TGTGCCAGCACAACTCAAGTAGCGAATCAGCCCCAGCATTTT.

This chain uses TRBV7-2 with TRBJ2-6; weak D call: TRBD1 (6 bases). Trimming removed 4 bases from V and 2 bases from J, with 15 bases in between. The CDR3 has 17 amino acids. Per the germline V gene, CDR1 is SGHTA and CDR2 is FQGNSA. The CDR3 DNA is TGTGCCAGCAGCTCGGCTCCCCAGGGGACTGGGGCCAACGTCCTGACTTTC. Translation gives CASSSAPQGTGANVLTF.

The J gene is TRBJ2-2, the V gene TRBV2; 7 positions agree with TRBD1. Per germline, CDR1 SNHLY and CDR2 FYNNEI. J was trimmed by 15 bases and V by 4 bases; bases with no gene match: 8. The CDR3 spans 12 residues. The CDR3 DNA reads as TGTGCCAGCAGTGTGGAAAGGGGGCTTGTGTTTTTT. Its translation: CASSVERGLVFF.

This clone was seen a single time. The chain employs TRBV7-2 and TRBJ2-3; D is unclear. Trimming left V 5 bases short and J 1 base short, with 10 bases between. CDR3 length: 14 residues. Germline loops: CDR1 SGHTA, CDR2 FQGNSA. The CDR3 protein is CASSARRGTDTQYF. CDR3 in DNA: TGTGCCAGCAGCGCTCGGCGCGGCACAGATACGCAGTATTTT. Full variable domain (rest looked up from reference TRBV7-2 and TRBJ2-3): GAGVSQSPSNKVTEKGKDVELRCDPISGHTALYWYRQSLGQGLEFLIYFQGNSAPDKSGLPSDRFSAERTGGSVSTLTIQRTQQEDSAVYLCASSARRGTDTQYFGPGTRLTVL.

V is TRBV28 and J is TRBJ1-2, with TRBD1 matching over 8 bases. The V gene end was trimmed by 4 bases and the J gene end by 3 bases; junction bases not matched to a gene: 4. This CDR3 is built from 14 residues. Germline V gene data show CDR1 as MDHEN and CDR2 as SYDVKM. In DNA form, the CDR3 reads TGTGCCAGCAGTTATCCAGGGGGCGACTATGGCTACACCTTC. Translated, it gives CASSYPGGDYGYTF.

Notes on this clone: The germline gene is not matched at one end of the junction; a read error may be the cause. The chain couples TRBV7-7 to TRBJ2-2; D unclear. This CDR3 has 13 amino acids. Germline assignment: CDR1 SSHAT and CDR2 FNYEAQ (reference sequence). The DNA of the CDR3 is TGTGCTAGCAGCTTAGCAGGTGCCGGGGAGCTGTTTTTT. Translated, it gives CASSLAGAGELFF.

This clone was seen only once. The rearrangement links TRBV7-3 to TRBJ2-2; 7 nucleotides align to TRBD2. Trimming cost V 1 base and J 2 bases; bases outside gene matches: 7. Germline V CDR1 and CDR2: SGHTA, FQGTGA. There are 17 residues in the CDR3. CDR3 nucleotides: TGTGCCAGCAGCTTAAGGGGGAGGGGACCAAACACCGGGGAGCTGTTTTTT. Encoded protein: CASSLRGRGPNTGELFF.

J is TRBJ1-5 and V is TRBV18; D perhaps matches TRBD1 (6 bases). The CDR3 extends over 15 amino acids. The germline V and J ends were trimmed by 1 base and 11 bases, with 18 bases remaining between them. Per germline, CDR1 KGHSH and CDR2 LQKENI. CDR3 protein: CASSPQTGAGMAQHF. CDR3 DNA: TGTGCCAGCTCACCACAGACAGGCGCCGGGATGGCCCAGCATTTT.